This T cell receptor (beta chain) was captured in a study of blood T cells in healthy people across ages. The V gene lost 4 bases and the J gene lost 5 bases, with 20 bases spanning the gap. Germline assignment: CDR1 MNHEY and CDR2 SVGAGI. The CDR3 runs 16 residues. Individuals who donated were healthy Caucasians from Russia aged about 6 to 100. Isolation of PBMCs gave at least 7 million cells per sample. PCR was performed a second time for roughly 7 to 12 cycles using a sample-barcoded 5' primer and a J-beta primer mix. Tagging of each cDNA molecule was performed by a template-switch adaptor with 12 random nucleotides. MiXCR was run by TCRdb on the 5' RACE reads, yielding one entry per CDR3 protein. The table has 850,000 to 1,000,000 distinct CDR3 sequences, approximately 49% seen once.

The sequence was obtained from a man aged 25-40 years in good health. This chain connects TRBV6-5 to TRBJ1-2, with D possibly TRBD1 on 5 matching bases. Material: blood. DNA for the CDR3: TGTGCCAGCAGTTTCATTCAGGGAACTAGGAAGTATGGCTACACCTTC. Its protein is CASSFIQGTRKYGYTF.